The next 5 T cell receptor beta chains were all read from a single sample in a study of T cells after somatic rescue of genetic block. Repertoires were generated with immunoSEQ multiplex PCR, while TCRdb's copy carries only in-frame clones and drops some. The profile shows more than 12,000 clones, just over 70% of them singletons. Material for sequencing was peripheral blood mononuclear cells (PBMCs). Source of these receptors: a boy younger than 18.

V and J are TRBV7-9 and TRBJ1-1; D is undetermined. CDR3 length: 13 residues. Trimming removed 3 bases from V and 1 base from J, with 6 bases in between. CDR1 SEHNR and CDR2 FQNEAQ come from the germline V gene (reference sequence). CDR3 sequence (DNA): TGTGCCAGCAGCTTCTGGGCGAACACTGAAGCTTTCTTT. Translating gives CASSFWANTEAFF.

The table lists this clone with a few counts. The CDR3 loop is CASSLRVLNTEAFF. The CDR3 DNA reads TGCGCCAGCAGCTTGAGGGTTTTGAACACTGAAGCTTTCTTT. The gene calls are TRBV5-1 and TRBJ1-1, with D unresolved. Germline V gene data show CDR1 as SGHRS and CDR2 as YFSETQ. The CDR3 is 14 residues long. V lost 1 base to trimming and J lost 0 bases, with 7 bases between them.

This CDR3 reads CASSPHSGTDTQYF. CDR3 DNA: TGTGCCAGCAGCCCTCATTCAGGGACAGATACGCAGTATTTT. The chain joins TRBV4-2 to TRBJ2-3; D possibly corresponds to TRBD1 (5 bases). The CDR3 spans 14 residues. The germline V gene has CDR1 LGHNA and CDR2 YNFKEQ. V was shortened by 4 bases and J by 3 bases, with 11 bases between the two germline ends.

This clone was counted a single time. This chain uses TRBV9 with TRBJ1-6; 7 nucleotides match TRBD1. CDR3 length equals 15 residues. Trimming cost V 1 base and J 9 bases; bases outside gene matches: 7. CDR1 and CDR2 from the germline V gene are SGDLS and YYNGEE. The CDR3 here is CASSVLGQAGSPLHF. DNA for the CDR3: TGTGCCAGCAGCGTACTAGGACAGGCGGGTTCACCCCTCCACTTT.

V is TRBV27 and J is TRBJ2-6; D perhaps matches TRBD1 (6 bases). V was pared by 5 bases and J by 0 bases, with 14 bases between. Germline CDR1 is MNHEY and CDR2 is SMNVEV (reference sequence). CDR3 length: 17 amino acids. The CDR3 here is CASSPYRVFSGANVLTF. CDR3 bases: TGTGCCAGCAGTCCTTACAGGGTTTTCTCTGGGGCCAACGTCCTGACTTTC.